This T cell receptor (beta chain) was recorded in a study of CD8 T cells in Susac syndrome. Reverse transcription used about 0.45 to 1 ug RNA and random hexamers. TCRdb fed the immunoSEQ multiplex PCR reads into MiXCR, producing one record per CDR3 protein. The sample contains 70,000 to 95,000 distinct CDR3 sequences, about 94% of which appear only once. The CDR3 is made up of 14 amino acids. V shed 1 base and J shed 3 bases, with 10 bases lying between them. CDR1 is SGHRS and CDR2 is YFSETQ in the germline V gene. This sequence joins TRBV5-1 and TRBJ2-5, with D unclear. The TCR was taken from a human donor with Susac syndrome. Sequencing used CD8+ T cells from PBMCs. In nucleotides, the CDR3 is TGCGCCAGCAGCTTGATCTTTGCGGAAGAGACCCAGTACTTC. It is translated as CASSLIFAEETQYF.